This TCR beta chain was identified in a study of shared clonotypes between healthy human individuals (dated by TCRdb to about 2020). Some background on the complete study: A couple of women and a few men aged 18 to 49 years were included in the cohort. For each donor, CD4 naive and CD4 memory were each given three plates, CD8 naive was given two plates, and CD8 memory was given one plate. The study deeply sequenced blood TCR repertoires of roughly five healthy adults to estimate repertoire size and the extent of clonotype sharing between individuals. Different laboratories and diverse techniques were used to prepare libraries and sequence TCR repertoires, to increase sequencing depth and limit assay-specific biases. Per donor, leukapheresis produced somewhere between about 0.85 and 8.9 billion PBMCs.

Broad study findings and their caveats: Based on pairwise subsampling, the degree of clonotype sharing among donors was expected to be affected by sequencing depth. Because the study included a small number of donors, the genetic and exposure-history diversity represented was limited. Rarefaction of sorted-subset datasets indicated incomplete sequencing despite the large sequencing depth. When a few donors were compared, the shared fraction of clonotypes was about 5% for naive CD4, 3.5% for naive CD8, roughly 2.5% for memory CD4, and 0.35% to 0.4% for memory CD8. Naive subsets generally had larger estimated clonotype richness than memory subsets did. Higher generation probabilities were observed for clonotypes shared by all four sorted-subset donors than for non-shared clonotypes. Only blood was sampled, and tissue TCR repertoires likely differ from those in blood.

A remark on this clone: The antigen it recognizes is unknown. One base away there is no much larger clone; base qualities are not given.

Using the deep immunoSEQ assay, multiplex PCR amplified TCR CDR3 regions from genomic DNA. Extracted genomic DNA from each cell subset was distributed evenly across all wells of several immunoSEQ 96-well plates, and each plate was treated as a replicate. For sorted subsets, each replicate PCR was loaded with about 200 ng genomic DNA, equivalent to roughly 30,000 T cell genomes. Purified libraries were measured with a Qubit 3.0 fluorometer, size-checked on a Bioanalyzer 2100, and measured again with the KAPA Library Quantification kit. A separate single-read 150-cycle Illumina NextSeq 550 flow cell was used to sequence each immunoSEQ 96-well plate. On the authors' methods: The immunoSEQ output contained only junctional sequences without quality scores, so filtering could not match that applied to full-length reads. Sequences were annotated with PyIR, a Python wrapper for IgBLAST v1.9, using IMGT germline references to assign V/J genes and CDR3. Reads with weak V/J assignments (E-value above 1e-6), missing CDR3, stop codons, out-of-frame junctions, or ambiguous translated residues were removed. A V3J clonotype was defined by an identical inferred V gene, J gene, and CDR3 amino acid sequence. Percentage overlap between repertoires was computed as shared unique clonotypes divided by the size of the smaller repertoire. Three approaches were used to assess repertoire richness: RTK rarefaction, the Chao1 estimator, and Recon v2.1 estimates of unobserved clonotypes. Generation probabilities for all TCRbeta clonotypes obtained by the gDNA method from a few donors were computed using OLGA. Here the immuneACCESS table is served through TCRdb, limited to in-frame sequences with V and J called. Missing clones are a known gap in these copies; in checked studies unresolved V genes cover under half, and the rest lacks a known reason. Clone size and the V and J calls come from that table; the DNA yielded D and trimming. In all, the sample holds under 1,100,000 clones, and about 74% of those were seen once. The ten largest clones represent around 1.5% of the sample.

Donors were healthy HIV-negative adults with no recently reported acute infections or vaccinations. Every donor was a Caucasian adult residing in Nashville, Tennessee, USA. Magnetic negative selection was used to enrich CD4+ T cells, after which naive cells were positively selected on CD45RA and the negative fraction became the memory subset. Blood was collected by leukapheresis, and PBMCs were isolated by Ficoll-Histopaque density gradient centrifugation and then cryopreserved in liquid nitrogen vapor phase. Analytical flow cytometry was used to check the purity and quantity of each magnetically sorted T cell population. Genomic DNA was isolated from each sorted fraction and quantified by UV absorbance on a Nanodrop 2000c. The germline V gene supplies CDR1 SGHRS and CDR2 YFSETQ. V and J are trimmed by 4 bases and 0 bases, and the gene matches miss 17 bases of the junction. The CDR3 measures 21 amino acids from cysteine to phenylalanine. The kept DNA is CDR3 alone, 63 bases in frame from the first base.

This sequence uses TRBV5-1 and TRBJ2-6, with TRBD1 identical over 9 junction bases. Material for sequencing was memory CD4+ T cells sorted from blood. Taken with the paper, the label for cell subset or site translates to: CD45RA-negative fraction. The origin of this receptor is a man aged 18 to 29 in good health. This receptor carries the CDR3 CASSPGSQTGGERSGANVLTF. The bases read TGCGCCAGCAGCCCCGGCTCCCAGACAGGGGGGGAACGCTCTGGGGCCAACGTCCTGACTTTC.